The entry that follows covers one T cell receptor beta chain sequence. The data belong to a study of blood T cell repertoires in COVID-19. Study overall: Sources were T cells, B-cell-depleted T cells, or PBMCs; the material itself was cDNA or gDNA.

Germline loops: CDR1 MNHNS, CDR2 SASEGT. The CDR3 is 16 residues long. The V and J ends lost 1 base and 6 bases, in that order; junction bases with no gene match: 8. Only in-frame clones appear in the TCRdb table, and some are missing; sequencing was by immunoSEQ multiplex PCR. In the table there are about 430,000 clones, roughly 90% of which are singletons. Seattle participants joined during active infection and were tracked over time. The clonotype comes from a man aged 18 to 35 with COVID-19, enrolled during active disease. The chain uses TRBV6-1 and TRBJ2-2; 7 bases are a match to TRBD2. Sequenced: peripheral blood. The CDR3 loop reads CASSEGTRYDPGELFF. CDR3 DNA sequence: TGTGCCAGCAGTGAAGGGACTAGATACGATCCCGGGGAGCTGTTTTTT.